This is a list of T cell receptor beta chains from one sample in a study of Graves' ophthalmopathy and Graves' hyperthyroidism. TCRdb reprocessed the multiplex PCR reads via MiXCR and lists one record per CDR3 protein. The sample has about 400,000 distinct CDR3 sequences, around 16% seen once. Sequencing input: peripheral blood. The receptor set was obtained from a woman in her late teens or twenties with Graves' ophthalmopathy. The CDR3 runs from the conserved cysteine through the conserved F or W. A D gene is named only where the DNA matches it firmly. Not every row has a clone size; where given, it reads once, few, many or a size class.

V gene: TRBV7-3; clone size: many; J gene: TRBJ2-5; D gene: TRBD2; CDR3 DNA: TGTGCCAGCAGCCAACTAGCGGGGGGGATAGAGACCCAGTACTTC; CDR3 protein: CASSQLAGGIETQYF
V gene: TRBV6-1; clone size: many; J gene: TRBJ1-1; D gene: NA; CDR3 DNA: TGTGCCAGCAGTGAACGGGAGTCTAAGAGAGCTTTCTTT; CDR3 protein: CASSERESKRAFF
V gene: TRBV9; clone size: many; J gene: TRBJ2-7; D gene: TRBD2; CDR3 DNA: TGTGCCAGCAGCGTAGAGGGTAGCGGGAGCTACGAGCAGTACTTC; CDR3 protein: CASSVEGSGSYEQYF
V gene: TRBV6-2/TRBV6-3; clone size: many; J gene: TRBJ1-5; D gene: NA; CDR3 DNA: TGTGCCAGCAGTTTCTTCGGACAGAGCAATCAGCCCCAGCATTTT; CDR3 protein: CASSFFGQSNQPQHF
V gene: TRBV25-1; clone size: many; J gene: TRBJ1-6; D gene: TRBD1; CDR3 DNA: TGTGCCAGCACTACGGGACAGCAGTATAATTCACCCCTCCACTTT; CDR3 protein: CASTTGQQYNSPLHF
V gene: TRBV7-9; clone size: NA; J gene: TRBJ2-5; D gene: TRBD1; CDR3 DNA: TGTGCCAGCAGCGACTACGGGACAGCCGAAGAGACCCAGTACTTC; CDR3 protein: CASSDYGTAEETQYF
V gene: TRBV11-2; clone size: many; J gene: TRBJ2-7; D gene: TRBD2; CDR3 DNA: TGTGCCAGCAGCTCAATAGGGACTAGCGGTAAATCCTACGAGCAGTACTTC; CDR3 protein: CASSSIGTSGKSYEQYF
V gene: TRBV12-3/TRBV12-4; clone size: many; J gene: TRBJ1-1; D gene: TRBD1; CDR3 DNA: TGTGCCAGCGGACAGGGGGTGATCGCTGAAGCTTTCTTT; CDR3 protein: CASGQGVIAEAFF
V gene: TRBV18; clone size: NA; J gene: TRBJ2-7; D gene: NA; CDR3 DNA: TGTGCCAGCTCACCGGGACAAAGCAGCTCCTACGAGCAGTACTTC; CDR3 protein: CASSPGQSSSYEQYF
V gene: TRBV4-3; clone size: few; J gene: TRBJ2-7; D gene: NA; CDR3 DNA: TGCGCCAGCAGCCAAGAGAGGCGTTACGAGCAGTACTTC; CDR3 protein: CASSQERRYEQYF
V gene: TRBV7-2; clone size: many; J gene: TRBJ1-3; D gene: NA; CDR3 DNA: TGTGCCAGCAGCCCGTTCGGGGCAGCGGGAAACACCATATATTTT; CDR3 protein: CASSPFGAAGNTIYF
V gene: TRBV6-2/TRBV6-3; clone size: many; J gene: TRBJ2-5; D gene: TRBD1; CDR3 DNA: TGTGCCAGCAGTTACCTTGACAGGGGTAGGGAGACCCAGTACTTC; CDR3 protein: CASSYLDRGRETQYF
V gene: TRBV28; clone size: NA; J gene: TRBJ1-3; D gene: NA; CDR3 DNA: TGTGCCAGCGGGGACCTTCGGGACAACCCTGCCTTCTCTGGAAACACCATATATTTT; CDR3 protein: CASGDLRDNPAFSGNTIYF
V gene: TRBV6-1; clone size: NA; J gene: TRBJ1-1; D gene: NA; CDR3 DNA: TGTGCCAGCAGTGTAGGGTTCGGCACTGAAGCTTTCTTT; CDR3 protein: CASSVGFGTEAFF
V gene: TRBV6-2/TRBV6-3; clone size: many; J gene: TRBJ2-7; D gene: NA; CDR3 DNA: TGTGCCAGCAGTTATGACGGGGGTCCCACCTACGAGCAGTACTTC; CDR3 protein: CASSYDGGPTYEQYF
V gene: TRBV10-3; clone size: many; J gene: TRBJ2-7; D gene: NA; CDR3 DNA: TGTGCCATCAGTGTGGGCAGACTCAGTTGGTACGAGCAGTACTTC; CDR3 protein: CAISVGRLSWYEQYF